The subject of this entry is one TCR beta chain. Categorization into cohorts depended on clinical history that participants reported. This specimen comes from a study of blood T cell repertoires in COVID-19. On the study more broadly: Italy, Spain and the United States were the sources of the convalescent and acute COVID-19 samples. The cDNA or gDNA used as material had been derived from T cells, B-cell-depleted T cells, or PBMCs.

Looked up from germline, CDR1 is MNHNY and CDR2 is SVGAGI (reference sequence). This CDR3 comprises 13 residues. Trimming removed 7 bases from V and 6 bases from J, with 15 bases in between. Repertoires were generated with immunoSEQ multiplex PCR, while TCRdb's copy carries only in-frame clones and drops some. The table records just over 300,000 clones, roughly 87% of them present only once. This TCR derives from a woman aged 18-29 years who had recovered from COVID-19. Sequencing input: PBMCs or T cells enriched from blood (not recorded which). This chain connects TRBV6-6 to TRBJ1-1; the D gene is possibly TRBD1 (6 bases). The CDR3 DNA reads TGTGCCAGCAAAGTAAGGGGGGGCGCTGAAGCTTTCTTT. This codes for CASKVRGGAEAFF.